This T cell receptor (beta chain) was retrieved from a study of T cells in Graves' hyperthyroidism and ophthalmopathy. Study details: Peripheral blood sampling occurred at initial diagnosis, before any treatment. Study-wide findings and caveats: Blood also held most thyroid clonotypes expanded beyond 0.001.

Graves' hyperthyroidism without ophthalmopathy progression within 18 months was termed stable. Hyperthyroidism, newly diagnosed and lasting under 2 months, affected patients aged 18 to 65. In this sample, this clonotype turned up a few times. Its antigen is still unknown. Amplification yielded TCR beta CDR3 regions, with RNA transcripts as the source. During a first-round RT-PCR of the TCR CDR3, the HTBI primer set was used. Each CDR3 protein gets one entry after TCRdb re-called the multiplex PCR reads with MiXCR. The table lists fewer than 250,000 distinct CDR3 sequences, more than 15% of them singletons. V shed 4 bases, J shed 2 bases, and the junction held 3 bases outside the gene matches. The CDR3 sequence is 14 residues long. Per the germline V gene, CDR1 is SGHNT and CDR2 is YYREEE (reference sequence).

The sample comprised blood. The TCR was taken from a man in his fifties or sixties with Graves' hyperthyroidism. The chain joins TRBV5-4 to TRBJ2-5; TRBD1 aligns across 9 bases. The CDR3 loop is CASSKGQGQETQYF. CDR3 coding DNA: TGTGCCAGCAGCAAAGGACAGGGGCAAGAGACCCAGTACTTC.